This TCR beta chain was sequenced in a study of T cells expressing NK-cell markers. Looking at the study overall: With respect to HCMV, most of the eight sequenced donors were seropositive, and one was seronegative.

CDR3 size: 14 residues. TCRdb re-analyzed the 5' RACE reads; it lists each CDR3 protein once, without DNA. The table counts 5,000 to 5,500 distinct CDR3 sequences; over 12% lies in the top ten. Concerning this clonotype itself: Its specificity is unknown.

Study-wide findings and caveats: Several of the donors also had these clonotypes leading their CD3+CD56-NKG2C+ fraction. NKG2C+ dominant clonotypes from 6 or 7 donors made up about 1.0-7.5% of CD8+ T cells. Unclear, still, was the HCMV specificity of the expanded NKG2C+ T cell clones.

This chain uses TRBV12-3 or TRBV12-4 with TRBJ1-2. Sequencing was performed on blood T cells: a sorted CD56 or NKG2C T cell subset, CD4+ or CD8+ T cells, or bulk PBMC T cells (not recorded which). The sequence came from a man younger than 30 in good health. CDR3 amino acids: CASKDWAFNYGYTF.